The 30 T cell receptor beta chains below all came from one sample that was sequenced in a study of blood T cell repertoires in COVID-19. Produced via immunoSEQ multiplex PCR; TCRdb's table is partial and in-frame only. The data hold 200,000 or so clones, with about 86% observed a single time. The specimen sequenced was PBMCs or T cells enriched from blood (not recorded which). The receptors were sampled from a woman in her thirties or forties with acute COVID-19.

The V call is TRBV27, the J call TRBJ2-1, with a tentative D call TRBD1 (5 bases). Trimming shortened V by 1 base and J by 4 bases, and 17 bases separated the two germline ends. Germline CDR1 reads MNHEY; CDR2 reads SMNVEV (reference sequence). This CDR3 has 17 amino acids. The CDR3, as DNA: TGTGCCAGCAGTTTATGGTCCAGGGTAGGGAATTACAATGAGCAGTTCTTC. Its protein is CASSLWSRVGNYNEQFF.

This clone was counted a single time. The chain joins TRBV9 to TRBJ2-7, with D possibly TRBD2 on 6 matching bases. V lost 0 bases to trimming and J lost 5 bases, with 15 bases between them. CDR1 and CDR2 (germline): SGDLS, YYNGEE. This CDR3 has 15 amino acids. In nucleotides, the CDR3 is TGTGCCAGCAGCGTAGCGGGGGACTCTCCGGACGAGCAGTACTTC. Translated, it gives CASSVAGDSPDEQYF.

The gene calls are TRBV4-1 and TRBJ2-5; 11 bases are shared with TRBD2. The CDR3 is 15 amino acids. The junction had 5 bases not matched to a gene; V was cut back by 1 base and J by 7 bases. The germline V gene has CDR1 MGHRA and CDR2 YSYEKL. CDR3 DNA sequence: TGCGCCAGCAGCCAAGTGGCCCTAGCGGGAGGGACCCAGTACTTC. Translated, it gives CASSQVALAGGTQYF.

V and J are TRBV7-5 and TRBJ1-5; TRBD1, the table's D call, lacks a check against the DNA. TRBV7-5 is tagged as a pseudogene. This CDR3 has 14 residues. CDR3 nucleotides: TGTGTCAGAAGGCAAGACAGGGGGAATCAGCCCCAGCATTTT. The encoded protein is CVRRQDRGNQPQHF.

For the CDR3, the DNA is TGTGCCAGCAGTGAAGGATGGACACCCCAATACGAGCAGTACTTC. It encodes CASSEGWTPQYEQYF. V and J are TRBV6-1 and TRBJ2-7, with D possibly matching TRBD1 (5 bases). Germline V gives CDR1 MNHNS, CDR2 SASEGT. The V gene lost 1 base and the J gene lost 4 bases, with 14 bases spanning the gap. The CDR3 consists of 15 residues.

The chain combines TRBV12-3 or TRBV12-4 with TRBJ2-2, with D possibly TRBD1 on 6 matching bases. This CDR3 comprises 11 residues. With 6 bases removed from V and 9 bases from J, the gap between germline ends came to 8 bases. DNA of the CDR3: TGTGCCAGCAGACGGGACAGGGAGCTGTTTTTT. The encoded protein is CASRRDRELFF.

V and J are TRBV5-1 and TRBJ2-1, with a weak D call TRBD1 (6 bases). This CDR3 has 13 residues. Trimming removed 0 bases at V and 6 bases at J, with 7 bases between. CDR1 and CDR2 from the germline V gene are SGHRS and YFSETQ. Written as DNA, the CDR3 is TGCGCCAGCAGCTTGGGGGGGCCCAATGAGCAGTTCTTC. It encodes CASSLGGPNEQFF.

The chain has TRBV6-2 or TRBV6-3 and TRBJ2-1; TRBD2 aligns across 13 bases. Germline loops: CDR1 MNHEY, CDR2 SVGEGT. V gave up 6 bases and J gave up 9 bases; unmatched junction bases: 8. This CDR3 is built from 15 residues. This chain's CDR3 is CASSSGLAGRREQFF. CDR3 coding DNA: TGTGCCAGCAGCTCGGGACTAGCGGGAAGGCGTGAGCAGTTCTTC.

The V call is TRBV19, the J call TRBJ2-7; 8 positions agree with TRBD2. Per the germline V gene, CDR1 is LNHDA and CDR2 is SQIVND (reference sequence). The CDR3 consists of 15 residues. After removal of 3 bases from V and 7 bases from J, the junction contained 11 bases not matched to a gene. CDR3 in amino acids: CASSITAGAWWEQYF. The CDR3 bases are TGTGCCAGTAGTATCACAGCGGGAGCTTGGTGGGAGCAGTACTTC.

V and J are TRBV14 and TRBJ1-2; no reliable D call. The CDR3 length is 12 residues. The V gene lost 0 bases and the J gene lost 5 bases, with 4 bases spanning the gap. The germline V gene has CDR1 SGHDN and CDR2 FVKESK. The CDR3 DNA follows: TGTGCCAGCAGCCAAGACGAGTATGGCTACACCTTC. Protein: CASSQDEYGYTF. The whole variable domain, remainder taken from reference TRBV14 and TRBJ1-2, is EAGVTQFPSHSVIEKGQTVTLRCDPISGHDNLYWYRRVMGKEIKFLLHFVKESKQDESGMPNNRFLAERTGGTYSTLKVQPAELEDSGVYFCASSQDEYGYTFGSGTRLTVV.

This chain connects TRBV19 to TRBJ2-7, with 7 bases that match TRBD2. The CDR3 sequence is 13 residues long. CDR1 is LNHDA, CDR2 SQIVND, per germline (reference sequence). Losses at the gene ends were 4 bases for V and 2 bases for J; bases not matched to a gene: 2. In DNA, the CDR3 is TGTGCCAGTAGTAACGGACTAGCCTACGAGCAGTACTTC. Its protein is CASSNGLAYEQYF. The full variable domain, its missing parts supplied by reference TRBV19 and TRBJ2-7, is DGGITQSPKYLFRKEGQNVTLSCEQNLNHDAMYWYRQDPGQGLRLIYYSQIVNDFQKGDIAEGYSVSREKKESFPLTVTSAQKNPTAFYLCASSNGLAYEQYFGPGTRLTVT.

About this clone itself: Other nucleotide sequences in the sample specify the same CDR3. The V call is TRBV28, the J call TRBJ1-6; 9 bases agree with TRBD1. Per germline, CDR1 MDHEN and CDR2 SYDVKM. V lost 2 bases, J lost 7 bases, and 0 bases stayed unmatched. The CDR3 is 14 amino acids. CDR3 sequence reads: CASSLGQGNSPLHF. The CDR3 nucleotides are TGTGCCAGCAGTTTAGGACAGGGGAATTCACCCCTCCACTTT.

This chain links TRBV11-2 with TRBJ1-3; TRBD1 matches 9 bases. V dropped 4 bases and J dropped 0; count of bases not matched to a gene: 1. Germline V CDR1 and CDR2: SGHAT, FQNNGV. The CDR3 has 15 amino acids. The CDR3 DNA is TGTGCCAGCAGCTGGACAGGGGACTCTGGAAACACCATATATTTT. Protein sequence: CASSWTGDSGNTIYF.

A few counts support this clone. The chain recombines TRBV24-1 with TRBJ2-1; D is possibly TRBD2 (5 bases). Germline CDR1 reads KGHDR; CDR2 reads SFDVKD. The CDR3 runs 15 residues. V shed 7 bases and J shed 0 bases, with 12 bases lying between them. CDR3: CATRGASTSYNEQFF. CDR3 nucleotide sequence: TGTGCCACCAGGGGAGCTAGTACCTCCTACAATGAGCAGTTCTTC.

The V call is TRBV6-5, the J call TRBJ1-4; 8 nucleotides agree with TRBD1. Germline assignment: CDR1 MNHEY and CDR2 SVGAGI. J lost 4 bases, V lost 2 bases, and 3 bases had no gene match. CDR3 length equals 15 residues. In DNA, the CDR3 is TGTGCCAGCAGTTACGGGACAGGCCTTAATGAAAAACTGTTTTTT. Amino acids: CASSYGTGLNEKLFF.

V is TRBV28 and J is TRBJ1-1; D is perhaps TRBD1 (5 bases). Trimming stripped 6 bases from V and 0 bases from J, with 14 bases between. The CDR3 totals 15 residues. The germline V gene has CDR1 MDHEN and CDR2 SYDVKM. CDR3 loop: CASSWFRAMNTEAFF. The CDR3 nucleotides are TGTGCCAGCAGCTGGTTCAGGGCGATGAACACTGAAGCTTTCTTT.

V gene TRBV28 combines with J gene TRBJ2-3, with D perhaps TRBD2 (6 bases). Trimming stripped 7 bases from V and 8 bases from J, with 19 bases between. The CDR3 length is 14 residues. Germline CDR1 reads MDHEN; CDR2 reads SYDVKM. The CDR3 is CASTTGDGRSTQYF. DNA of the CDR3: TGTGCCAGCACGACGGGAGACGGAAGGAGTACGCAGTATTTT.

The chain recombines TRBV4-3 with TRBJ1-2, with 8 bases aligning to TRBD1. V gave up 1 base and J gave up 4 bases; unmatched junction bases: 8. This CDR3 is built from 16 residues. Germline CDR1 and CDR2: LGHNA and YSLEER. The CDR3 DNA reads TGCGCCAGCAGCCAAGCGGCGACAGGGACAGGCTATGGCTACACCTTC. Encoded protein: CASSQAATGTGYGYTF.

V and J are TRBV28 and TRBJ2-5, with TRBD2 identical over 13 bases. Germline-derived CDR1 and CDR2 are MDHEN and SYDVKM. The CDR3 runs to 16 residues. V gave up 5 bases and J gave up 4 bases; unmatched junction bases: 7. CDR3 in DNA: TGTGCCAGCAGTCCGTCGACTAGCGGGAGGATAGAGACCCAGTACTTC. This translates into CASSPSTSGRIETQYF. The full variable domain, completed using reference TRBV28 and TRBJ2-5, is DVKVTQSSRYLVKRTGEKVFLECVQDMDHENMFWYRQDPGLGLRLIYFSYDVKMKEKGDIPEGYSVSREKKERFSLILESASTNQTSMYLCASSPSTSGRIETQYFGPGTRLLVL.

The chain combines TRBV5-6 with TRBJ2-2, with D perhaps matching TRBD1 (5 bases). With 5 bases removed from V and 0 bases from J, the gap between germline ends came to 8 bases. The germline V gene encodes CDR1 SGHDT and CDR2 YYEEEE. This CDR3 comprises 14 residues. The CDR3 protein is CASRDISNTGELFF. DNA for the CDR3: TGTGCCAGCAGGGACATCTCGAACACCGGGGAGCTGTTTTTT. Together with reference TRBV5-6 and TRBJ2-2, the CDR3 gives the full variable domain: DAGVTQSPTHLIKTRGQQVTLRCSPKSGHDTVSWYQQALGQGPQFIFQYYEEEERQRGNFPDRFSGHQFPNYSSELNVNALLLGDSALYLCASRDISNTGELFFGEGSRLTVL.

CDR3 protein: CASRADSGRADYNEQFF. For the CDR3, the DNA is TGTGCCAGTAGGGCCGATAGCGGGAGGGCGGACTACAATGAGCAGTTCTTC. V gene TRBV19 combines with J gene TRBJ2-1, with 11 nucleotides matching TRBD2. The germline CDR1 and CDR2 sequences are LNHDA and SQIVND (reference sequence). The CDR3 contains 17 residues. V lost 6 bases and J lost 3; bases outside the gene matches: 10.

The chain links TRBV6-5 to TRBJ2-5; D is unresolved. V lost 5 bases to trimming and J lost 5 bases, with 18 bases between them. CDR3 size: 15 residues. Germline loops: CDR1 MNHEY, CDR2 SVGAGI. CDR3 region: CASSTPRVLGETQYF. CDR3 nucleotides: TGTGCCAGCAGTACCCCACGGGTCCTCGGGGAGACCCAGTACTTC.

The V call is TRBV19, the J call TRBJ2-7; the D gene is possibly TRBD1 (7 bases). Trimming left V 4 bases short and J 0 bases short, with 13 bases between. This CDR3 has 15 residues. Germline lookup yields CDR1 LNHDA and CDR2 SQIVND (reference sequence). CDR3 sequence (DNA): TGTGCCAGTAGTACAACAGGGGACTTCTCCTACGAGCAGTACTTC. This codes for CASSTTGDFSYEQYF.

This chain uses TRBV29-1 with TRBJ1-5; D not certain. Trimming shortened V by 4 bases and J by 5 bases, and 12 bases separated the two germline ends. The CDR3 covers 13 residues. Germline values: CDR1 SQVTM, CDR2 ANQGSEA. The CDR3 coding sequence is TGCAGCGTTGGTGACGGGGATTATCAGCCCCAGCATTTT. Protein: CSVGDGDYQPQHF.

Concerning this clone itself: Other nucleotide sequences in the sample specify the same CDR3. The chain has TRBV11-2 and TRBJ2-1, with 10 bases lining up with TRBD2. The CDR3 contains 15 residues. In germline, CDR1 is SGHAT, CDR2 FQNNGV. J gave up 4 bases and V 4 bases, and 4 bases lay outside the gene matches. DNA for the CDR3: TGTGCCAGCAGCTCCTCTAGCGGGAGTTACAATGAGCAGTTCTTC. Amino acids: CASSSSSGSYNEQFF.

This clone was recorded a few times. The chain joins TRBV30 to TRBJ2-7; possible D gene TRBD2, 7 bases. This CDR3 contains 14 residues. The V gene's germline CDR1 is GTSNPN and CDR2 SVGIG (reference sequence). V was trimmed by 2 bases and J by 4 bases, leaving 15 bases between them. This CDR3 reads CAWSRGGFLYEQYF. In nucleotides, the CDR3 is TGTGCCTGGAGTAGGGGGGGGTTCCTATACGAGCAGTACTTC.

In DNA form, the CDR3 reads TGTGCCAGCAGCCAACAAAATGAGCAGTTCTTC. Translated: CASSQQNEQFF. The chain uses TRBV4-2 and TRBJ2-1, with D unresolved. This CDR3 comprises 11 residues. Germline CDR1 reads LGHNA; CDR2 reads YNFKEQ. The V gene lost 2 bases and the J gene lost 7 bases, with 3 bases spanning the gap.

The chain recombines TRBV4-3 with TRBJ2-1; 13 bases are shared with TRBD2. The length of the CDR3 is 17 residues. Losses at the gene ends were 4 bases for V and 4 bases for J; bases not matched to a gene: 7. The V gene's germline CDR1 is LGHNA and CDR2 YSLEER. CDR3: CASSPLGLAGRYNEQFF. The DNA of the CDR3 is TGCGCCAGCAGCCCTTTGGGACTAGCGGGGAGGTACAATGAGCAGTTCTTC.

The CDR3 region has the DNA TGTGCCAGCAGCTCGGGACTAGCGGGATCTGCCTACGAGCAGTACTTC. Its protein product is CASSSGLAGSAYEQYF. V usage is TRBV7-2 and J usage is TRBJ2-7; 13 nucleotides match TRBD2. V lost 4 bases and J lost 2; bases outside the gene matches: 5. CDR1 SGHTA and CDR2 FQGNSA come from the germline V gene. The CDR3 contains 16 residues. The variable domain in full, with the rest retrieved from reference TRBV7-2 and TRBJ2-7, is GAGVSQSPSNKVTEKGKDVELRCDPISGHTALYWYRQSLGQGLEFLIYFQGNSAPDKSGLPSDRFSAERTGGSVSTLTIQRTQQEDSAVYLCASSSGLAGSAYEQYFGPGTRLTVT.

This chain connects TRBV29-1 to TRBJ2-1; 11 bases match TRBD2. The length of the CDR3 is 18 residues. CDR1 and CDR2 (germline): SQVTM, ANQGSEA. Losses at the gene ends were 3 bases for V and 0 bases for J; bases not matched to a gene: 10. The CDR3 protein is CSVDYLAGGPTSYNEQFF. The CDR3 DNA is TGCAGCGTTGATTACCTAGCGGGAGGCCCTACCTCCTACAATGAGCAGTTCTTC.